This entry is about one TCR beta chain. The antigen remains undetermined. In TCRdb, the RT-PCR reads were re-called with MiXCR into one record per CDR3 protein. The sample has 450,000 to 550,000 distinct CDR3 sequences; 25% are singletons. This CDR3 is built from 16 residues. CDR1 and CDR2 from the germline V gene are MNHNS and SASEGT. The J segment lost 0 bases and the V segment lost 8 bases, leaving 6 bases of the junction unmatched. The sample belongs to a study of response to subunit inactivated influenza vaccine. General study points: The authors offered the suggestion that each seasonal influenza vaccination recruits few new T cells.

The sequence was obtained from a man aged 45-65 years who received an inactivated influenza vaccine. Sequenced material: CD4+ T cells sorted from PBMCs, taken more than 4 days after vaccination. The chain joins TRBV6-1 to TRBJ2-6; 8 positions agree with TRBD1. The DNA for the CDR3 is TGTGCCAGCTCTGGGACAGGTTTCTCTGGGGCCAACGTCCTGACTTTC. Its translation: CASSGTGFSGANVLTF.